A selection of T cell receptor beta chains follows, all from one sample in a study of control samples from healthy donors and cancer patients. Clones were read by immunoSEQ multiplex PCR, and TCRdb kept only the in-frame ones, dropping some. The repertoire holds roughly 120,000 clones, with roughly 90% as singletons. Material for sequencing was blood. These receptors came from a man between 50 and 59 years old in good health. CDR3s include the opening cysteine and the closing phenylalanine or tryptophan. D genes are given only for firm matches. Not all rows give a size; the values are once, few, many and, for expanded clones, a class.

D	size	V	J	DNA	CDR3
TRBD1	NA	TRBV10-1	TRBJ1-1	TGCGCCAGCAGTGACCTCCCCGGGACAGGGGGCTTCGCTGAAGCTTTCTTT	CASSDLPGTGGFAEAFF
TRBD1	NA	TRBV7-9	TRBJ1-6	TGTGCCAGCAGCGCAACACACGGGACAGGGGCCCAGGGGACCCTCCACTTT	CASSATHGTGAQGTLHF
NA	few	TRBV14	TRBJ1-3	TGTGCCAGCAGCCAAAGTTGGGGACTCTCTGGAAACACCATATATTTT	CASSQSWGLSGNTIYF
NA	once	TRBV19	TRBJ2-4	TGTGCCAGTAGTACCCGGGCCGCTCGAGCCAAAAACATTCAGTACTTC	CASSTRAARAKNIQYF
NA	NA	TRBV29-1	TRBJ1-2	TGCAGCGACTCAGGGCAGACGAACTATGGCTACACCTTC	CSDSGQTNYGYTF
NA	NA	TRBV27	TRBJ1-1	TGTGCCAGCAGTTTATCGTCCGGTTGGGGGCCTAGGGGAACTGAAGCTTTCTTT	CASSLSSGWGPRGTEAFF
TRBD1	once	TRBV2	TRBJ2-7	TGTGCCAGCAGTGCAGGGACAGGGGCCTACGAGCAGTACTTC	CASSAGTGAYEQYF
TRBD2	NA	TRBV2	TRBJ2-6	TGTGCCCGGGGGGTTACTGCCTCTGGGGCCAACGTCCTGACTTTC	CARGVTASGANVLTF
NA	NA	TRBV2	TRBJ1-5	TGTGCCAGCACCGGGTCGGGGGCTGCCTATAGCAATCAGCCCCAGCATTTT	CASTGSGAAYSNQPQHF
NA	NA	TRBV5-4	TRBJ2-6	TGTGCCAGCAGCGTTTATTTTTGGCAGGGCACTGGGGCCAACGTCCTGACTTTC	CASSVYFWQGTGANVLTF
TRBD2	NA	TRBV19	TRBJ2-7	TGTGCCAGTAGTCTCGGACTAGCGGGGCTATACGAGCAGTACTTC	CASSLGLAGLYEQYF
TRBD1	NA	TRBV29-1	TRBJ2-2	TGCAGCGCTTGGACAGGGGGCACCGGGGAGCTGTTTTTT	CSAWTGGTGELFF
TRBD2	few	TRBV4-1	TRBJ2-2	TGCGCCAGCAGCCAAGATCAGGGTCGTGCTAGCGGGGGGGCTATCGGGGAGCTGTTTTTT	CASSQDQGRASGGAIGELFF
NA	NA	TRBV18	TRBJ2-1	TGTGCCAGCTCACCACAGACAGGCCAGCAGTTCTTC	CASSPQTGQQFF
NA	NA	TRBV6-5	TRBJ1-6	TGTGCCAGCAGTTACGGACCTCAGGTTTCACCCCTCCACTTT	CASSYGPQVSPLHF
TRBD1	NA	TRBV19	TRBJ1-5	TGTGCCAGTAGTAGGGGTAGGGACAGGAGGGACAATCAGCCCCAGCATTTT	CASSRGRDRRDNQPQHF
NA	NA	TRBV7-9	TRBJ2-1	TGTGCCAGCAGCTTAGGCCACGTCGATGAGCAGTTCTTC	CASSLGHVDEQFF
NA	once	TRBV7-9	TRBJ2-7	TGTGCCAGCAGCTTAGGGCTCGGCACCCGCCTCGAGCAGTACTTC	CASSLGLGTRLEQYF
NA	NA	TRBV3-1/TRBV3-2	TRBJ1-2	TGTGCCAGCAGCGATCGGGACGTGGGGGTTTATGGCTACACCTTC	CASSDRDVGVYGYTF
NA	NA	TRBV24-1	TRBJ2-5	TGTGCCGTCGCGGGGGCGACCGGCCAAGAGACCCAGTACTTC	CAVAGATGQETQYF
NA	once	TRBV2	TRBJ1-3	TGTGCCAGCAGTCCAGAAGGGCTTCGAGTCGGAAACACCATATATTTT	CASSPEGLRVGNTIYF
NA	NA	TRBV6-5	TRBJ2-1	TGTGCCAGCAGTTATAGGGAGAGCTCCTACAATGAGCAGTTCTTC	CASSYRESSYNEQFF
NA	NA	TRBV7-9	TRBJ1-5	TGTGCCAGCAGCTTAGTCACGGACAATCAGCCCCAGCATTTT	CASSLVTDNQPQHF
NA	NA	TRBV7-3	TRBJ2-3	TGTGCCAGCAGCGTCGACGGGCGGGGCCTAGATACGCAGTATTTT	CASSVDGRGLDTQYF
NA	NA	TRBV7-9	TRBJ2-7	TGTGCCAGCAGCTTTTCCGGGAACGAGCAGTACTTC	CASSFSGNEQYF
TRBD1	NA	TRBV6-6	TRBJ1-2	TGTGCCAGCAGTTCCCAGGGGGCGATCTATGGCTACACCTTC	CASSSQGAIYGYTF
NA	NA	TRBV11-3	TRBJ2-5	TGTGCCAGCAGCCCCCGAGGGCCGGAGACCCAGTACTTC	CASSPRGPETQYF
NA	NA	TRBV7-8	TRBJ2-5	TGTGCCAGCAGCTCCGCGGGACATCTGGAGGAGACCCAGTACTTC	CASSSAGHLEETQYF